This T cell receptor (beta chain) was profiled in a study of technical replicates of blood from several donors. With 5 bases removed from V and 4 bases from J, the gap between germline ends came to 8 bases. Germline V gives CDR1 SEHNR, CDR2 FQNEAQ (reference sequence). The CDR3 covers 13 residues. This table comes from immunoSEQ multiplex PCR, and its TCRdb copy is limited to in-frame clones, with some not included. The sample contains 85,000 to 100,000 clones, 95% of which appear only once. The clonotype originates from a human donor in good health. The chain recombines TRBV7-9 with TRBJ1-4; D gene ambiguous. The specimen was T cells isolated from PBMCs. In nucleotides, the CDR3 is TGTGCCAGCAGCCAGACACATAATGAAAAACTGTTTTTT. This translates into CASSQTHNEKLFF.